This paragraph reports one TCR beta chain. Its cognate antigen has yet to be identified. No much larger clone is present one base from it, and per-base qualities are unavailable. The data were taken from a study of cytomegalovirus exposure and HLA in healthy donors (dated by TCRdb to the late 2010s). For context, the study as a whole: According to a later analysis, the 120 or so validation repertoires were produced on the same platform as the 666 repertoires of the first cohort. A separate validation cohort of approximately 130 different subjects was used in addition to the roughly 700-subject first cohort. The study aimed to test whether signatures of past pathogen exposure could be identified by cataloging public T cell receptors. To predict cytomegalovirus infection status, the study combined high-throughput TCR immunosequencing, statistical association of individual TCRs with disease status, and machine learning.

The donors belonged to the validation cohort of 90 to 150 subjects, which was separate from the approximately 610-subject first cohort. Its CDR3 holds 15 amino acids, cysteine through phenylalanine. Only the CDR3 part of the read is kept: 45 bases, read in frame from the first base. CDR1 and CDR2 are read off the germline V gene as SGHRS and YFSETQ. The V end loses 4 bases and the J end loses 0 bases, and a stretch of 13 bases separates them. Libraries were prepared through the immunoSEQ multiplex PCR assay. The published analysis was carried out like this. A statistical classification framework was built to diagnose cytomegalovirus status from the catalog of TCR beta chain sequences. TCRdb obtained this table from immuneACCESS and retained in-frame rearrangements with V and J assigned. These tables miss some clones; where compared with another copy, unresolved V genes account for less than half of the shortfall, and the remainder is unexplained. V and J calls and clone size come straight from that table; D and trimming were deduced from the DNA. This sample holds about 130,000 clones; over 80% were observed only once. The top ten hold roughly 6.7% of the sample.

Here is what the overall study found, with its caveats: A few of the identified cytomegalovirus-associated TCR beta chains were confirmed in vitro to be specific for cytomegalovirus antigens. Cytomegalovirus status was reported to be diagnosed by the classifier with high specificity and sensitivity in both the original and validation cohorts. The validation cohort had no HLA typing available for a later analysis, so co-occurrence within that cohort was assessed over all 130 or so repertoires. Across donors, most TCR sequences were observed very rarely, whereas some public TCRs were present in many individuals. It was suggested by the authors that the approach could potentially be generalized to other disease states and immunological phenotypes. The study listed 164 TCR beta chains as associated with cytomegalovirus. Subsequent analysis determined that TCRs grouped into clusters in the first cohort also showed a tendency toward co-occurrence across the roughly 130 validation repertoires, and approximately 94% of cluster scores exceeded 0.

This receptor was obtained from a woman aged 25 to 39 in good health and CMV-seropositive. The sequence links TRBV5-1 to TRBJ1-1; the best D guess is TRBD1, with 5 bases matching. Sequenced sample: PBMCs. The DNA reads TGCGCCAGCAGCGCGTTGACAGCTATGAACACTGAAGCTTTCTTT. Its translation is CASSALTAMNTEAFF.